In its sample, the clone carrying this TCR beta chain was seen many times. Its antigen is still unknown. The V end lost 5 bases, the J end lost 9 bases, and 14 bases lay between the germline ends. Germline V CDR1 and CDR2: MDHEN, SYDVKM. The CDR3 is made up of 13 amino acids. Multiplex PCR, run in two rounds, amplified TCR beta CDR3 from genomic DNA. Specific primers for each TRBV and TRBJ gene were what first-round PCR used. The second PCR round used universal primers. TCRdb passed the multiplex PCR reads through MiXCR, listing each CDR3 protein once. The sample has some 35,000 distinct CDR3 sequences, nearly 35% seen once; the top ten hold approximately 15%. This entry comes from a study of prognosis after radiotherapy for stage I lung cancer. Study at large: Radiotherapy: SBRT, 3 to 5 fractions, biologically effective dose at least 100 Gy.

Two sampling time points were used, and 5 to 6.5 milliliters of peripheral blood were drawn at each. General study results and limits: Unique TCR clone counts were lower following stereotactic body radiation therapy (median 10,088 versus 6,861).

The sequenced sample was PBMCs, obtained before or after stereotactic body radiation therapy (not recorded which). The sequence was obtained from a donor aged 50 or older with non-small cell lung cancer. The chain couples TRBV28 to TRBJ1-5; D gene unclear. CDR3 loop: CASSMGSARPQHF. The CDR3, as DNA: TGTGCCAGCAGTATGGGCAGCGCAAGGCCCCAGCATTTT.